The sequence of this TCR beta chain was determined in a study of cytomegalovirus exposure and HLA in healthy donors. Study details: The 130 or so validation repertoires were reported in a later analysis to have been generated on the same platform as the roughly 700 first-cohort repertoires. Whole-study findings and limits: The listing of roughly 160 TCR beta chains classed them as cytomegalovirus-associated. It was reported that the classifier diagnosed cytomegalovirus status with high specificity and sensitivity in both the original and validation cohorts.

The CDR3 extends over 13 amino acids. Germline CDR1 and CDR2: SEHNR and FQNEAQ (reference sequence). Deletions cut 5 bases from V and 4 bases from J, with 11 bases between. A note on this clone: Its target is not known.

The validation cohort, a group of under 150 subjects, included the donors and was separate from the roughly 620-subject first cohort. Using immunoSEQ multiplex PCR, the repertoire was profiled, and TCRdb retains in-frame clones only, with some absent. This table holds approximately 200,000 clones, about 89% found once. The rearrangement links TRBV7-9 to TRBJ1-2, with D hard to call. Sequencing was performed on PBMCs. The sequence was collected from a woman younger than 35 in good health and CMV-seronegative. The CDR3 DNA sequence: TGTGCCAGCAGCCCCGGACTACTCTATGGCTACACCTTC. Its translation is CASSPGLLYGYTF.